This TCR beta chain derives from a study of CXCR3-negative and CXCR3-positive naive CD8 T cells. Regarding this clonotype: Antigen: not known.

Study-level points and caveats: In naive cells, CXCR3-negative and CXCR3-positive subsets had similar TRBV-TRBJ usage; memory cells differed. Expression of CXCR3 was partially reduced after cryopreservation, and fresh PBMCs were used in most assays.

Cells that were CD45RO-CCR7+CD27+CD95- constituted naive CD8+ T cells. Researchers prepared the TRB cDNA libraries using 5' RACE with UMI labels. TCRdb reprocessed the 5' RACE reads and reports one entry per CDR3 protein, with no DNA. This sample's clone table lists some 130,000 distinct CDR3 sequences. Input material: naive CXCR3- CD8+ T cells from blood. Subset defined: CD45RO-CCR7+CD27+CD95- naive CD8+ T cells lacking CXCR3 (TNR3-). The sequence was obtained from a human donor in good health. Some clones in this sample may be carry-over from other donors' samples.

CDR3 in amino acids: CSVKDGWSYEQYF. J is TRBJ2-7 and V is TRBV29-1. CDR1 SQVTM and CDR2 ANQGSEA come from the germline V gene. There are 13 residues in the CDR3.